This TCR beta chain was retrieved from a study of beta chain features in type 1 diabetes. Findings of the study overall: Healthy donors had naive, central memory and Treg TCRB repertoires that appeared less similar than those seen among patients.

Expressed TCRB transcripts got sequenced, as all isolated RNA was reverse transcribed. Profiling relied on immunoSEQ multiplex PCR, and the TCRdb table lists in-frame clones only, not all of them. Of tens of thousands of clones listed, under 35% are singletons. As for this clone: The antigen is not known.

This CDR3 region has 14 residues. The J segment lost 12 bases and the V segment lost 2 bases, leaving 7 bases of the junction unmatched. Germline V gene data show CDR1 as SGHAT and CDR2 as FQNNGV. The clonotype was recovered from a woman under 30 in good health. Sequencing was carried out using stem cell memory CD4+ T cells from blood. The chain uses TRBV11-2 and TRBJ2-1, with 10 bases aligning to TRBD2. CDR3 sequence (DNA): TGTGCCAGCAGCTTAAGACTAGCGGGCCCCGCGCAGTTCTTC. Amino acids: CASSLRLAGPAQFF.